This entry concerns a single T cell receptor (beta chain). Its antigen is undetermined. The data originate from a study of regulatory T cells in long-lasting Graves disease. Study information: Persistent cases were those of Graves' disease that involved over 5 years of antithyroid drugs with positive TSH receptor antibodies.

Study outcomes and limitations: Sample size was small, which may have lowered accuracy.

Libraries of TCR beta came from iRepertoire HTBI primers plus Arm-PCR of CDR3 regions. TCRdb processed the multiplex PCR reads anew with MiXCR; each CDR3 protein has one entry. Among hundreds of thousands of distinct CDR3 sequences listed, less than 20% were seen once. Time point of the sample: persistent/refractory GD, antithyroid drugs over 5 years with positive TRAb. PBMC-derived RNA was used for the TCR library. In Xi'an, China, an endocrinology department was the source of patients. The collection involved drawing roughly 9 milliliters of peripheral blood into EDTA tubes. Germline values: CDR1 LNHNV, CDR2 YYDKDF (reference sequence). The V segment lost 8 bases and the J segment 6 bases; nucleotides outside the gene matches: 7. CDR3 size: 13 residues.

V and J are TRBV15 and TRBJ2-7; 10 bases align to TRBD2. This TCR came from a female donor with Graves disease. The specimen was peripheral blood mononuclear cells (PBMCs), collected when the disease was refractory, from a patient treated with antithyroid drugs. The CDR3 sequence: CATQGLAGVEQYF. CDR3 sequence (DNA): TGTGCCACCCAGGGGCTAGCGGGAGTCGAGCAGTACTTC.